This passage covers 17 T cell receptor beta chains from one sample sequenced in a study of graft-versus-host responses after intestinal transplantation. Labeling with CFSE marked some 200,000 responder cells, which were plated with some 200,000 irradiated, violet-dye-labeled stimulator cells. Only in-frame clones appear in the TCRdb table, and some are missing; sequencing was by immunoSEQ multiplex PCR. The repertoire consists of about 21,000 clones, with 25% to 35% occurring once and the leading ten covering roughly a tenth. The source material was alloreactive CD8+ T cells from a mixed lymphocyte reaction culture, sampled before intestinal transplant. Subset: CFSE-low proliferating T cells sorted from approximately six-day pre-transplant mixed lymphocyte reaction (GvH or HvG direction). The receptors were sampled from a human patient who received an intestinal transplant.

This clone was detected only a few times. The CDR3 region is CASSKGGWTEAFF. In DNA, the CDR3 is TGTGCCAGTAGTAAGGGGGGATGGACTGAAGCTTTCTTT. The chain uses TRBV19 and TRBJ1-1; TRBD1 is a possible D gene (6 bases). Per the germline V gene, CDR1 is LNHDA and CDR2 is SQIVND (reference sequence). The CDR3 length is 13 residues. Trimming shortened V by 4 bases and J by 5 bases, and 11 bases separated the two germline ends.

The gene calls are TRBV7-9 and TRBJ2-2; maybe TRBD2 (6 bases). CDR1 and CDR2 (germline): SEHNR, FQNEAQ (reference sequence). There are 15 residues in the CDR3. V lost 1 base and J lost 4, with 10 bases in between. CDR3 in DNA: TGTGCCAGCAGCTTAGAGGTGGGAGGCACCGGGGAGCTGTTTTTT. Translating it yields CASSLEVGGTGELFF.

CDR3 region: CASSPLGTEAFF. The CDR3 DNA reads TGCGCCAGCAGCCCGCTTGGCACTGAAGCTTTCTTT. This chain joins TRBV4-1 and TRBJ1-1; D gene uncertain. The germline V gene encodes CDR1 MGHRA and CDR2 YSYEKL. The ends were cut back, 4 bases at V and 4 bases at J, with 7 bases in the middle. CDR3 length: 12 residues.

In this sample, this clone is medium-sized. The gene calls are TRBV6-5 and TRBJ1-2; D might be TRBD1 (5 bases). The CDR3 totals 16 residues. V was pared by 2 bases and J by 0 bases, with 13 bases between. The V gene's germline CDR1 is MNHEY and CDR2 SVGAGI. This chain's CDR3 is CASSYVSGRTNYGYTF. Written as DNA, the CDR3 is TGTGCCAGCAGTTACGTCTCAGGGCGGACTAACTATGGCTACACCTTC.

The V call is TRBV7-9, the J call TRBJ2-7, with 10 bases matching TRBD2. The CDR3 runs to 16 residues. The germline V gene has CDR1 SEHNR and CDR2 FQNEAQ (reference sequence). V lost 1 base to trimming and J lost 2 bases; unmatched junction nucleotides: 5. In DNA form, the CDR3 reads TGTGCCAGCAGCTTAGAGGCTAGCGGGGGACCCTACGAGCAGTACTTC. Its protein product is CASSLEASGGPYEQYF.

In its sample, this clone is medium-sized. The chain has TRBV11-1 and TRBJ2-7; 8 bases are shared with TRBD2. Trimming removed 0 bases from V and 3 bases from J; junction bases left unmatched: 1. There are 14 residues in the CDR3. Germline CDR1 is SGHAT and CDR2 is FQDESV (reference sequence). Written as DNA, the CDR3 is TGTGCCAGCAGCTTAGCTGGGACTAGCTACGAGCAGTACTTC. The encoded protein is CASSLAGTSYEQYF.

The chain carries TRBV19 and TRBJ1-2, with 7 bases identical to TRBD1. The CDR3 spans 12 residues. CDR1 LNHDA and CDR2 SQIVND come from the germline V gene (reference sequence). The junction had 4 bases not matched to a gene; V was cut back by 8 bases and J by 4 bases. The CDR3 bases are TGTGCCAGTGGAGACAGGGCCTATGGCTACACCTTC. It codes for CASGDRAYGYTF.

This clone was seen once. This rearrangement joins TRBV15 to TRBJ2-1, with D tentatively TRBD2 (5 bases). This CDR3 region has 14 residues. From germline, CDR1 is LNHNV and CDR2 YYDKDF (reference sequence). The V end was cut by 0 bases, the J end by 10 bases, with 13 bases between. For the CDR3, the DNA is TGTGCCACCAGCAGAGAACGTAACGGGAACGAGCAGTTCTTC. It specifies CATSRERNGNEQFF.

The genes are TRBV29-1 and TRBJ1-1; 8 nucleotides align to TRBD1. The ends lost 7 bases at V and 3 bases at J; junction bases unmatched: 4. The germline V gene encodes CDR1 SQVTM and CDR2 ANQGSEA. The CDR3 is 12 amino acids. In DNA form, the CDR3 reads TGCAGCGGCAGGGGGCAGCACACTGAAGCTTTCTTT. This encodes CSGRGQHTEAFF.

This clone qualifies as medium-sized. CDR3 nucleotide sequence: TGCGCCAGCAGTGACCTAGCGGAGATTACCTACGAGCAGTACTTC. It yields the protein CASSDLAEITYEQYF. The chain recombines TRBV10-2 with TRBJ2-7; 7 bases match TRBD2. This CDR3 spans 15 amino acids. The J segment lost 2 bases and the V segment lost 3 bases, leaving 7 bases of the junction unmatched. The germline CDR1 and CDR2 sequences are WSHSY and SAAADI.

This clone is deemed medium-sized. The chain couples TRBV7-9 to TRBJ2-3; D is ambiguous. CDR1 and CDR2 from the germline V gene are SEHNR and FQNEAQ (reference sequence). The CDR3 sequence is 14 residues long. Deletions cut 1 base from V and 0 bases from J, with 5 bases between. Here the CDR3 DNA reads TGTGCCAGCAGCTTAGATGGCAGCACAGATACGCAGTATTTT. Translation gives CASSLDGSTDTQYF.

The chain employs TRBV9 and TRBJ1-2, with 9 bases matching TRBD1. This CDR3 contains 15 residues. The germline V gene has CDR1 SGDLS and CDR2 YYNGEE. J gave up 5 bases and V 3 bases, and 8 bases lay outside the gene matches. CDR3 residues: CASSGRTGEGYGYTF. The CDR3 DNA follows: TGTGCCAGCAGCGGGAGGACAGGGGAGGGTTATGGCTACACCTTC.

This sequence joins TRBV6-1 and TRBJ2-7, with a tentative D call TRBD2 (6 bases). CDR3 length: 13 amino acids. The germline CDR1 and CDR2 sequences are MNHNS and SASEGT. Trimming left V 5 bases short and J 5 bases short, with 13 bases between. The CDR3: CASSPRGGHEQYF. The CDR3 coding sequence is TGTGCCAGCAGTCCTAGGGGAGGACACGAGCAGTACTTC.

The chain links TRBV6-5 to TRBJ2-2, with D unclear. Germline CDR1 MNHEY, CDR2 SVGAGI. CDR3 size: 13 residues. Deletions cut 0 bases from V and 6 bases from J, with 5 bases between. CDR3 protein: CASSYSVAGELFF. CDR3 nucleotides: TGTGCCAGCAGTTACTCGGTGGCCGGGGAGCTGTTTTTT.

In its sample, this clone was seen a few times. CDR3 residues: CSYHAGVGSGNTIYF. The CDR3 DNA reads TGCAGCTACCACGCAGGGGTAGGCTCTGGAAACACCATATATTTT. This chain links TRBV29-1 with TRBJ1-3; D might be TRBD1 (6 bases). The CDR3 consists of 15 residues. Germline lookup yields CDR1 SQVTM and CDR2 ANQGSEA. The V end lost 8 bases, the J end lost 0 bases, and 17 bases lay between the germline ends.

The CDR3 here is CAISESNYEQYF. In DNA, the CDR3 is TGTGCCATCAGTGAGTCTAACTACGAGCAGTACTTC. The genes are TRBV10-3 and TRBJ2-7; no clear D gene. CDR3 length equals 12 residues. Trimming removed 0 bases from V and 3 bases from J, with 3 bases in between. Germline loops: CDR1 ENHRY, CDR2 SYGVKD.

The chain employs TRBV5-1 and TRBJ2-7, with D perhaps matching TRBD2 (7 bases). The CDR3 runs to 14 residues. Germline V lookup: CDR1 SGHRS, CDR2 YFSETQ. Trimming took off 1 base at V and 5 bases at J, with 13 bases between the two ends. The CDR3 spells CASSLPGGGDEQYF. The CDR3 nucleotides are TGCGCCAGCAGCTTGCCTGGGGGGGGCGACGAGCAGTACTTC.